Shown below are 19 T cell receptor beta chains from a single sample sequenced in a study of T cells expressing NK-cell markers. No DNA is given; TCRdb re-called the 5' RACE reads and lists each CDR3 protein once. Reported are 550,000 to 600,000 distinct CDR3 sequences; the ten largest clones contain 3% to 4.5%. Sequencing was carried out using blood T cells: a sorted CD56 or NKG2C T cell subset, CD4+ or CD8+ T cells, or bulk PBMC T cells (not recorded which). The origin of the receptors is a man aged 18 to 35 in good health.

The chain couples TRBV4-3 to TRBJ2-3; there is no DNA to check the TCRdb D call of TRBD2. The CDR3 extends over 14 amino acids. Germline lookup yields CDR1 LGHNA and CDR2 YSLEER. The chain's CDR3 is CASSPQRSTDTQYF.

This rearrangement joins TRBV14 to TRBJ2-1; the TRBD1 assignment by TCRdb is unverifiable without DNA. CDR1 and CDR2 (germline): SGHDN, FVKESK. This CDR3 is built from 12 residues. The CDR3 loop reads CASSQGPGQWFF.

V usage is TRBV6-2 or TRBV6-3 and J usage is TRBJ2-7; absent DNA, TCRdb's TRBD2 call cannot be checked. From germline, CDR1 is MNHEY and CDR2 SVGEGT. This CDR3 contains 17 residues. The CDR3: CASSKLAGGPLSYEQYF.

The chain joins TRBV11-2 to TRBJ2-2. The CDR3 is made up of 16 amino acids. Germline assignment: CDR1 SGHAT and CDR2 FQNNGV. Here the CDR3 reads CASSLDRWSKTGELFF.

The genes are TRBV29-1 and TRBJ2-5; absent DNA, TCRdb's TRBD1 call cannot be checked. Germline V lookup: CDR1 SQVTM, CDR2 ANQGSEA. The CDR3 consists of 12 residues. The chain's CDR3 is CSVIDRQETQYF. The whole variable domain, filled in from reference TRBV29-1 and TRBJ2-5, reads SAVISQKPSRDICQRGTSLTIQCQVDSQVTMMFWYRQQPGQSLTLIATANQGSEATYESGFVIDKFPISRPNLTFSTLTVSNMSPEDSSIYLCSVIDRQETQYFGPGTRLLVL.

This chain uses TRBV14 with TRBJ2-5; the TCRdb D gene call, TRBD2, has no DNA to confirm it. The CDR3 is made up of 14 amino acids. Germline-derived CDR1 and CDR2 are SGHDN and FVKESK. The CDR3 sequence is CASSPGALTETQYF.

The chain joins TRBV4-1 to TRBJ1-2; TCRdb calls TRBD1, which cannot be checked without DNA. The length of the CDR3 is 14 residues. Germline lookup yields CDR1 MGHRA and CDR2 YSYEKL. The CDR3 spells CASSQDRVPGGYTF.

J is TRBJ2-7 and V is TRBV29-1; TCRdb outputs TRBD1, but without DNA this stays unchecked. Germline V gives CDR1 SQVTM, CDR2 ANQGSEA. This CDR3 is built from 14 residues. This CDR3 is CSVILGKSSYEQYF.

CDR3 region: CASSREQSGGKTQYF. This chain links TRBV7-2 with TRBJ2-5; TCRdb's D call, TRBD2, is unchecked because there is no DNA. From germline, CDR1 is SGHTA and CDR2 FQGNSA. The CDR3 sequence is 15 residues long.

The chain links TRBV3-1 to TRBJ2-4; TCRdb returns TRBD1, unconfirmable since there is no DNA. From germline, CDR1 is LGHDT and CDR2 YNNKEL (reference sequence). CDR3 length: 15 residues. This CDR3 is CASSARINTGNIQYF.

The chain carries TRBV12-3 or TRBV12-4 and TRBJ2-3; absent DNA, TCRdb's TRBD2 call cannot be checked. The CDR3 loop spans 16 amino acids. The CDR3 reads CASTRTSGTFTDTQYF.

Here the CDR3 reads CASSFDRGGEKLFF. V usage is TRBV12-3 or TRBV12-4 and J usage is TRBJ1-4; the D call from TCRdb, TRBD1, cannot be confirmed without DNA. The CDR3 totals 14 residues.

The rearrangement uses TRBV3-1 and TRBJ1-2; TCRdb reports TRBD1, a call that lacks DNA to check it against. The CDR3 extends over 12 amino acids. Looked up from germline, CDR1 is LGHDT and CDR2 is YNNKEL (reference sequence). The CDR3 spells CASSQRGGGYTF.

V is TRBV28 and J is TRBJ2-2; TCRdb calls TRBD2, which cannot be checked without DNA. Germline lookup yields CDR1 MDHEN and CDR2 SYDVKM. This CDR3 region has 16 residues. The CDR3 region is CASSLTQAGGTGELFF.

The chain carries TRBV9 and TRBJ2-1; TCRdb indicates TRBD2, and absent DNA this call remains unverified. The length of the CDR3 is 15 residues. The V gene's germline CDR1 is SGDLS and CDR2 YYNGEE. The CDR3 spells CASSVDAGVSNEQFF. The whole variable domain, filled in from reference TRBV9 and TRBJ2-1, reads DSGVTQTPKHLITATGQRVTLRCSPRSGDLSVYWYQQSLDQGLQFLIQYYNGEERAKGNILERFSAQQFPDLHSELNLSSLELGDSALYFCASSVDAGVSNEQFFGPGTRLTVL.

The J gene is TRBJ2-1, the V gene TRBV6-2 or TRBV6-3. The CDR3 has 13 residues. Per the germline V gene, CDR1 is MNHEY and CDR2 is SVGEGT. Here the CDR3 reads CASSSFSNDEQFF.

The J gene is TRBJ2-1, the V gene TRBV6-2 or TRBV6-3. The germline CDR1 and CDR2 sequences are MNHEY and SVGEGT. This CDR3 spans 11 amino acids. CDR3 loop: CAAAQSLAQFF.

CDR3 amino acids: CAWNGGNGYTF. The gene calls are TRBV30 and TRBJ1-2; the TCRdb call, TRBD1, lacks DNA for checking. Germline assignment: CDR1 GTSNPN and CDR2 SVGIG (reference sequence). The length of the CDR3 is 11 residues.

The chain has TRBV11-2 and TRBJ2-7; absent DNA, TCRdb's TRBD2 call cannot be checked. The CDR3 length is 18 residues. CDR1 and CDR2 (germline): SGHAT, FQNNGV. The CDR3 sequence is CASSFSRTSGSQSYEQYF. The entire variable domain, with the rest obtained from reference TRBV11-2 and TRBJ2-7, is as follows: EAGVAQSPRYKIIEKRQSVAFWCNPISGHATLYWYQQILGQGPKLLIQFQNNGVVDDSQLPKDRFSAERLKGVDSTLKIQPAKLEDSAVYLCASSFSRTSGSQSYEQYFGPGTRLTVT.